This is a list of T cell receptor beta chains from one sample in a study of blood T cell repertoires in COVID-19. Repertoires were generated with immunoSEQ multiplex PCR, while TCRdb's copy carries only in-frame clones and drops some. The profile shows fewer than 200,000 clones, 80% to 90% of them singletons. Sequencing used peripheral blood. The receptors come from a woman aged 50 to 65 with acute or convalescent COVID-19. CDR3s include the opening cysteine and the closing phenylalanine or tryptophan. The order of the fields is D gene, J gene, V gene, clone size, CDR3 protein, CDR3 DNA. A D gene is named only where the DNA matches it firmly. Only part of the rows carry a size: once, few, many, or a class if the clone is expanded.

>-|TRBJ1-2|TRBV10-2|-
CASSDWQSYGYTF
TGCGCCAGCAGTGACTGGCAATCCTATGGCTACACCTTC
>-|TRBJ2-3|TRBV10-1|-
CASSDLFADTQYF
TGCGCCAGCAGTGACCTATTTGCAGATACGCAGTATTTT
>-|TRBJ2-1|TRBV11-3|-
CASSLEAHEQFF
TGTGCCAGCAGCTTAGAGGCCCATGAGCAGTTCTTC
>-|TRBJ2-3|TRBV11-2|-
CASMGRRDGGGLSTDTQYF
TGTGCCAGCATGGGGAGGAGGGACGGCGGAGGTTTGAGCACAGATACGCAGTATTTT
>TRBD2|TRBJ2-7|TRBV10-2|-
CASSVAGGSYEQYF
TGCGCCAGCAGTGTAGCGGGTGGTTCCTACGAGCAGTACTTC
>-|TRBJ2-1|TRBV7-2|-
CASSSLTGSGEQFF
TGTGCCAGCAGCTCATTAACAGGGTCCGGTGAGCAGTTCTTC
>TRBD2|TRBJ2-1|TRBV7-6|once
CASSPGTSGGSSYNEQFF
TGTGCCAGCAGCCCTGGGACTAGCGGGGGGTCCTCCTACAATGAGCAGTTCTTC
>-|TRBJ2-6|TRBV7-3|-
CASSLLGGANVLTF
TGTGCCAGCAGCTTACTGGGCGGGGCCAACGTCCTGACTTTC
>-|TRBJ2-3|TRBV5-6|once
CASSRGLGGAYRDTDTQYF
TGTGCCAGCAGCAGGGGTTTAGGGGGGGCGTACCGTGACACAGATACGCAGTATTTT
>-|TRBJ2-1|TRBV9|once
CASSVAGHAEYNEQFF
TGTGCCAGCAGCGTAGCGGGACACGCTGAATACAATGAGCAGTTCTTC
>TRBD1|TRBJ1-2|TRBV5-6|-
CASSSRQGPSRRGYTF
TGTGCCAGCAGCTCCCGACAGGGGCCCTCACGTCGTGGCTACACCTTC
>TRBD1|TRBJ1-2|TRBV30|-
CAWSLPGQGGGYTF
TGTGCCTGGAGTTTGCCGGGACAGGGAGGAGGCTACACCTTC
>-|TRBJ1-2|TRBV12-3/TRBV12-4|-
CASSPRWAGGYTF
TGTGCCAGCAGTCCCCGTTGGGCAGGAGGCTACACCTTC
>-|TRBJ2-5|TRBV5-6|-
CASSLTRLETQYF
TGTGCCAGCAGCTTGACTCGTTTGGAGACCCAGTACTTC
>-|TRBJ1-2|TRBV30|once
CAWSESAPRGYTF
TGTGCCTGGAGTGAGTCGGCACCTAGAGGCTACACCTTC
>TRBD1|TRBJ1-5|TRBV18|-
CASSPGTGGNQPQHF
TGTGCCAGCTCACCAGGGACAGGGGGCAATCAGCCCCAGCATTTT
>TRBD1|TRBJ1-5|TRBV7-3|once
CASRSTGGGNQPQHF
TGTGCCAGCAGATCCACAGGGGGCGGGAATCAGCCCCAGCATTTT
>-|TRBJ2-3|TRBV18|-
CASSQGISTQYF
TGTGCCAGCTCACAGGGGATAAGTACGCAGTATTTT